This paragraph reports one T cell receptor beta chain. Germline values: CDR1 LNHDA, CDR2 SQIVND (reference sequence). The CDR3 covers 16 residues. Trimming cost V 5 bases and J 0 bases, with 15 bases left between them. The data derive from a study of blood T cell repertoires in COVID-19. Study summary: T cells, B-cell-depleted T cells, or PBMCs provided the cDNA or gDNA that served as material.

In the original workflow: Counts of nucleated cells, estimated from reference gene primer amplification, were obtained. Produced via immunoSEQ multiplex PCR; TCRdb's table is partial and in-frame only. For V, J and clone size, that table is used; D and trimming come from the DNA. The sample has around 100,000 clones; roughly 90% are singletons. The clonotype comes from a man aged 45-60 years with active COVID-19. The sample comprised peripheral blood. The V and J genes are TRBV19 and TRBJ2-3; D may be TRBD1 (6 bases). CDR3 bases: TGTGCCAGTAGTGAGATTCAGGGGCGAAGCACAGATACGCAGTATTTT. As protein: CASSEIQGRSTDTQYF.